This TCR beta chain derives from a study of T cells expressing NK-cell markers. This clonotype registers medium-sized by frequency. The CDR3 contains 15 residues. CDR1 SGHDT and CDR2 YYEEEE come from the germline V gene. One entry per CDR3 protein, without DNA, is what TCRdb gives after re-calling the 5' RACE reads. This sample's clone table lists 160,000 or so distinct CDR3 sequences. The rearrangement links TRBV5-6 to TRBJ2-1; TCRdb's D call, TRBD1, is unchecked because there is no DNA. The source material was blood T cells: a sorted CD56 or NKG2C T cell subset, CD4+ or CD8+ T cells, or bulk PBMC T cells (not recorded which). The clonotype originates from a woman between 18 and 75 years old in good health. CDR3 protein: CASSQGGWIYNEQFF.